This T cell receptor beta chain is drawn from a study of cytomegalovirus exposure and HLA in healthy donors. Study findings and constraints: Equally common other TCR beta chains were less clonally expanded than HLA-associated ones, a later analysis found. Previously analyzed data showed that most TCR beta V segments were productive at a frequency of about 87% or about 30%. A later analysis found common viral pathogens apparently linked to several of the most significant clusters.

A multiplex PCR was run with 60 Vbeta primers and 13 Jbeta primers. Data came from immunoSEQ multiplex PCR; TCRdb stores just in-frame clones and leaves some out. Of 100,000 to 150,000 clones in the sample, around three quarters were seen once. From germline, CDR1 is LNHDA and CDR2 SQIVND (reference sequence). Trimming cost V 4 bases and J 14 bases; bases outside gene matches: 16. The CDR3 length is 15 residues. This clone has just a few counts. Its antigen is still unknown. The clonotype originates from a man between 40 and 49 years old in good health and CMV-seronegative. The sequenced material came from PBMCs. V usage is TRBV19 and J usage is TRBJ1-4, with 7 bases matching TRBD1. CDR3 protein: CASSNWLGGRSGLFF. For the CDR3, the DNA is TGTGCCAGTAGTAATTGGCTAGGGGGCCGTTCCGGTCTGTTTTTT. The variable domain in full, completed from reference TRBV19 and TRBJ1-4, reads DGGITQSPKYLFRKEGQNVTLSCEQNLNHDAMYWYRQDPGQGLRLIYYSQIVNDFQKGDIAEGYSVSREKKESFPLTVTSAQKNPTAFYLCASSNWLGGRSGLFFGSGTQLSVL.